This TCR beta chain is drawn from a study of blood T cell repertoires in COVID-19. Some clones are missing from TCRdb's copy, which holds only in-frame ones; the method was immunoSEQ multiplex PCR. The table has under 110,000 clones, more than 75% seen once. Trimming at V came to 2 bases and at J to 9 bases, leaving 6 bases not matched to a gene. Germline lookup yields CDR1 MDHEN and CDR2 SYDVKM. This CDR3 is 15 amino acids long. The receptor comes from a woman under 40 with acute or convalescent COVID-19. The sample taken for sequencing was peripheral blood. This chain uses TRBV28 with TRBJ1-6, with 8 bases aligning to TRBD1. CDR3: CASSLPVQGASPLHF. The CDR3 coding sequence is TGTGCCAGCAGTTTACCGGTGCAGGGGGCTTCACCCCTCCACTTT. The complete variable domain, with remaining parts taken from reference TRBV28 and TRBJ1-6, reads DVKVTQSSRYLVKRTGEKVFLECVQDMDHENMFWYRQDPGLGLRLIYFSYDVKMKEKGDIPEGYSVSREKKERFSLILESASTNQTSMYLCASSLPVQGASPLHFGNGTRLTVT.